The 13 T cell receptor beta chains given below trace back to one sample, sequenced in a study of blood T cell repertoires in COVID-19. Sequencing was performed with immunoSEQ multiplex PCR; in TCRdb, only in-frame clones are kept and a portion is missing. The data hold some 140,000 clones, with nearly 80% observed a single time. Sequencing used peripheral blood. The receptors here all came from a man older than 75 with acute or convalescent COVID-19.

This chain joins TRBV28 and TRBJ1-5; 11 bases are a match to TRBD1. There are 17 residues in the CDR3. Germline V gene data show CDR1 as MDHEN and CDR2 as SYDVKM. The ends lost 5 bases at V and 4 bases at J; junction bases unmatched: 10. The CDR3 reads CASSPKPGTGGNQPQHF. The CDR3, as DNA: TGTGCCAGCAGTCCGAAGCCCGGGACAGGGGGTAATCAGCCCCAGCATTTT.

The J gene is TRBJ1-4, the V gene TRBV11-2, with 7 bases fitting TRBD1. Germline CDR1 and CDR2: SGHAT and FQNNGV. Trimming removed 5 bases from V and 11 bases from J; junction bases left unmatched: 8. The CDR3 length is 13 residues. The CDR3 nucleotides are TGTGCCAGCAGCGCGGGACAGCCGGAGAAACTGTTTTTT. Residues: CASSAGQPEKLFF.

The sample holds one count of this clone. The CDR3 region has the DNA TGTGCCAGCAGCGTCACAGGGGTGAGGGAGACCCAGTACTTC. It encodes CASSVTGVRETQYF. The gene calls are TRBV11-2 and TRBJ2-5, with 7 bases matching TRBD1. The length of the CDR3 is 14 residues. The junction had 8 bases not matched to a gene; V was cut back by 5 bases and J by 5 bases. Germline loops: CDR1 SGHAT, CDR2 FQNNGV.

The chain carries TRBV3-1 (or the pseudogene TRBV3-2) and TRBJ2-1; the match to TRBD2 covers 10 bases. Germline-derived CDR1 and CDR2 are LGHDT and YNNKEL (reference sequence). CDR3 length equals 15 residues. Germline trimming cut 3 bases from V and 5 bases from J; bases unmatched to any gene: 4. The CDR3 sequence: CASSQTLAGDNEQFF. The CDR3 DNA is TGTGCCAGCAGCCAGACGCTAGCGGGGGACAATGAGCAGTTCTTC.

This clone has a single count. The junction differs from germline at one of its ends, possibly a read error. The J gene is TRBJ2-1, the V gene TRBV7-7, with a tentative D call TRBD2 (6 bases). Germline V gene data show CDR1 as SSHAT and CDR2 as FNYEAQ (reference sequence). The CDR3 is 15 amino acids. The CDR3 loop is CASSLVGGVSNEQFF. The CDR3 DNA is TGTGCTAGCAGCTTGGTTGGCGGGGTTTCAAATGAGCAGTTCTTC.

The V gene is TRBV6-5, the J gene TRBJ2-1; TRBD1 might be the D (5 bases). V lost 7 bases to trimming and J lost 9 bases, with 10 bases between them. CDR1 MNHEY and CDR2 SVGAGI come from the germline V gene. The CDR3 has 11 amino acids. The CDR3 loop reads CASNQGGEQFF. In DNA, the CDR3 is TGTGCCAGCAACCAGGGTGGTGAGCAGTTCTTC.

This clone was picked up a small number of times. Within the sample, other DNA sequences also encode this same CDR3. The J gene is TRBJ2-5, the V gene TRBV9; 15 bases map to TRBD2. The junction had 1 base not matched to a gene; V was cut back by 2 bases and J by 5 bases. The CDR3 is 15 residues long. Per germline, CDR1 SGDLS and CDR2 YYNGEE. Here the CDR3 reads CASSVGLAGGETQYF. Here the CDR3 DNA reads TGTGCCAGCAGCGTGGGACTAGCGGGGGGTGAGACCCAGTACTTC.

V is TRBV9 and J is TRBJ2-7; 11 bases line up with TRBD2. Germline V gene data show CDR1 as SGDLS and CDR2 as YYNGEE. CDR3 size: 15 residues. V dropped 2 bases and J dropped 5; count of bases not matched to a gene: 6. CDR3 sequence: CASSVSGGEVDEQYF. The CDR3 DNA reads TGTGCCAGCAGCGTTAGCGGGGGGGAAGTCGACGAGCAGTACTTC.

This clone was seen a few times. The rearrangement uses TRBV19 and TRBJ2-5; 8 nucleotides match TRBD2. The CDR3 consists of 15 residues. Germline CDR1 is LNHDA and CDR2 is SQIVND (reference sequence). V shed 4 bases and J 2 bases; nucleotides not matched to a gene: 6. The CDR3 spells CASSSQRGIQETQYF. CDR3 nucleotides: TGTGCCAGTAGTAGTCAGCGGGGGATACAAGAGACCCAGTACTTC.

The V call is TRBV5-6, the J call TRBJ2-2, with 10 bases aligning to TRBD1. The V gene end was trimmed by 3 bases and the J gene end by 4 bases; junction bases not matched to a gene: 9. CDR1 and CDR2 (germline): SGHDT, YYEEEE. This CDR3 has 17 amino acids. The CDR3 protein is CASSWRTGGVPTGELFF. DNA for the CDR3: TGTGCCAGCAGCTGGCGGACAGGGGGAGTCCCCACCGGGGAGCTGTTTTTT. Combining the CDR3 with reference TRBV5-6 and TRBJ2-2 gives the whole variable domain DAGVTQSPTHLIKTRGQQVTLRCSPKSGHDTVSWYQQALGQGPQFIFQYYEEEERQRGNFPDRFSGHQFPNYSSELNVNALLLGDSALYLCASSWRTGGVPTGELFFGEGSRLTVL.

The V gene is TRBV28, the J gene TRBJ1-4; TRBD1 is a possible D gene (6 bases). Trimming cost V 6 bases and J 8 bases, with 16 bases left between them. The germline V gene encodes CDR1 MDHEN and CDR2 SYDVKM. The CDR3 runs to 14 residues. CDR3 sequence reads: CASSRGGVGEKLFF. The CDR3 DNA is TGTGCCAGCAGCCGAGGGGGGGTTGGGGAAAAACTGTTTTTT.

The V and J genes are TRBV30 and TRBJ1-2; 11 bases agree with TRBD1. Germline loops: CDR1 GTSNPN, CDR2 SVGIG (reference sequence). V dropped 3 bases and J dropped 8; count of bases not matched to a gene: 5. This CDR3 has 13 amino acids. Here the CDR3 reads CAWSAGQGVGYTF. The CDR3 coding sequence is TGTGCCTGGAGCGCGGGACAGGGGGTCGGCTACACCTTC.

V gene TRBV9 combines with J gene TRBJ2-1; TRBD2 matches at 9 bases. The CDR3 covers 15 residues. CDR1 is SGDLS, CDR2 YYNGEE, per germline. With 0 bases clipped from V and 6 bases from J, the junction kept 4 bases outside the gene matches. This chain's CDR3 is CASSVGGTSINEQFF. The CDR3, as DNA: TGTGCCAGCAGCGTAGGAGGGACTAGCATCAATGAGCAGTTCTTC.